The T cell receptor beta chain described here comes from a study of cytomegalovirus exposure and HLA in healthy donors. Study in general: The approximately 100 million unique TCR beta sequences, from roughly 170 million T cells, were found by an earlier analysis.

On this clone itself: Its cognate antigen is unknown.

Overall study results and limits: Reportedly, a later analysis found an Asian-associated ancestry cluster had fewer N-insertions than the approximately 640-donor mean. TCR sequences were mostly rare, though some public TCRs occurred in many donors.

PCR used 60 Vbeta primers and 13 Jbeta primers. Sequencing was performed with immunoSEQ multiplex PCR; in TCRdb, only in-frame clones are kept and a portion is missing. Among under 150,000 clones, about 10% were seen once, and the ten largest hold 2.5% to 3.5%. Germline CDR1 is SGHRS and CDR2 is YFSETQ. The CDR3 loop spans 12 amino acids. V was clipped by 4 bases and J by 13 bases, with 17 bases between them. This chain connects TRBV5-1 to TRBJ1-2; TRBD1 might be the D (5 bases). This TCR derives from a man aged 30 to 39 in good health and CMV-seronegative. The sequenced material came from PBMCs. CDR3 region: CASSPGDSWATF. The CDR3 bases are TGCGCCAGCAGCCCAGGCGACAGTTGGGCCACCTTC. Based on the CDR3 plus reference TRBV5-1 and TRBJ1-2, the full variable domain is KAGVTQTPRYLIKTRGQQVTLSCSPISGHRSVSWYQQTPGQGLQFLFEYFSETQRNKGNFPGRFSGRQFSNSRSEMNVSTLELGDSALYLCASSPGDSWATFGSGTRLTVV.